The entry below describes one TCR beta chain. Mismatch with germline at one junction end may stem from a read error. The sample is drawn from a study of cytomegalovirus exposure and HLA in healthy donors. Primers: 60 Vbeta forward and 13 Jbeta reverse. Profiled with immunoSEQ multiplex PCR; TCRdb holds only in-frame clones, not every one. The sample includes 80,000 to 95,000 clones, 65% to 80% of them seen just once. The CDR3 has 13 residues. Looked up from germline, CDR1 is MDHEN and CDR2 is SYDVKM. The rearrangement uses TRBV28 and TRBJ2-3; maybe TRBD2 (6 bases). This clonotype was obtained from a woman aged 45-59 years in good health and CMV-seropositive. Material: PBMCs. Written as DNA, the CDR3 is TGTGCCGGCAGTTTGTCCGGGAGCAATACGCAGTATTTT. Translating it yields CAGSLSGSNTQYF.